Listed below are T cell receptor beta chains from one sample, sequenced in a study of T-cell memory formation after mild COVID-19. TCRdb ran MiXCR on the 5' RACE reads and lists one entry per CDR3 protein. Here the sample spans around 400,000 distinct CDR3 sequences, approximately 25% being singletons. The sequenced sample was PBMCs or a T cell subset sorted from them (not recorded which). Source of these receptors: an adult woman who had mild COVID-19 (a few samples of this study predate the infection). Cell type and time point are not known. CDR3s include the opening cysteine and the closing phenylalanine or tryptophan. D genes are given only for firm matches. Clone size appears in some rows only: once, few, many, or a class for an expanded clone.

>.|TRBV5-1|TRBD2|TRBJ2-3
CASSLGGRGRATDTQYF
TGCGCCAGCAGCTTGGGGGGGAGGGGCAGAGCCACAGATACGCAGTATTTT
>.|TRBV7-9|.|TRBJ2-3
CASSLASGATDTQYF
TGTGCCAGCAGCTTAGCGTCGGGGGCGACAGATACGCAGTATTTT
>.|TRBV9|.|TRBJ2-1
CASRGEEGHINEQFF
TGTGCCAGCAGGGGGGAGGAGGGCCATATCAATGAGCAGTTCTTC
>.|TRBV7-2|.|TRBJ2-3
CASSFERGTDTQYF
TGTGCCAGCAGCTTTGAACGGGGAACAGATACGCAGTATTTT
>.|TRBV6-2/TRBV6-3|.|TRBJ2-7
CASSYAEGYEQYF
TGTGCCAGCAGTTACGCCGAGGGCTACGAGCAGTACTTC
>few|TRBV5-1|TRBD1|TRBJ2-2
CASSLETGINTGELFF
TGCGCCAGCAGCTTGGAGACAGGGATTAACACCGGGGAGCTGTTTTTT
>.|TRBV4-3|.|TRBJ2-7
CASSQDGSGYEQYF
TGCGCCAGCAGCCAAGATGGGAGTGGGTACGAGCAGTACTTC
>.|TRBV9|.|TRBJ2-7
CASSVVPTDIYEQYF
TGTGCCAGCAGCGTAGTCCCTACAGATATCTACGAGCAGTACTTC
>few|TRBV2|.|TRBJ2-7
CASTTAYYEQYF
TGTGCCAGCACTACAGCGTACTACGAGCAGTACTTC
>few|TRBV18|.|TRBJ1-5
CASSSDISNQPQHF
TGTGCCAGCTCATCGGACATTAGCAATCAGCCCCAGCATTTT
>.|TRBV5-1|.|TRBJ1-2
CASSNGERTVDYGYTF
TGCGCCAGCAGCAATGGGGAACGGACTGTGGACTATGGCTACACCTTC
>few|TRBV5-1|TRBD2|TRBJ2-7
CASSLGVAGGYEQYF
TGCGCCAGCAGCTTGGGAGTAGCGGGAGGGTACGAGCAGTACTTC
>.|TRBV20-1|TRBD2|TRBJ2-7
CSAWSGMAYEQYF
TGCAGTGCCTGGAGCGGGATGGCCTACGAGCAGTACTTC
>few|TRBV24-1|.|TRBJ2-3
CATSDHSTAHLADTQYF
TGTGCCACCAGTGACCATTCGACAGCCCACCTTGCGGATACGCAGTATTTT
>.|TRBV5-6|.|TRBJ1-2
CASSGPVNYGYTF
TGTGCCAGCAGCGGCCCAGTGAACTATGGCTACACCTTC
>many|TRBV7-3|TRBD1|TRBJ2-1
CASSKTGGSAGVVFF
TGTGCCAGCAGCAAGACAGGGGGCTCAGCGGGAGTGGTGTTCTTC
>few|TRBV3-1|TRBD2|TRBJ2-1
CASSQDRGLAGTYNEQFF
TGTGCCAGCAGCCAAGATCGGGGGCTAGCGGGGACCTACAATGAGCAGTTCTTC
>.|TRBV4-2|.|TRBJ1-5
CASSQDVEAYNQPQHF
TGTGCCAGCAGCCAAGATGTCGAGGCGTACAATCAGCCCCAGCATTTT
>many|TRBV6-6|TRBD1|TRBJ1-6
CASSYGQGDNSPLHF
TGTGCCAGCAGTTACGGACAGGGCGATAATTCACCCCTCCACTTT
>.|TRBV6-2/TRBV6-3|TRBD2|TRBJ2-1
CASSPLAGGGGEQFF
TGTGCCAGCAGTCCTCTAGCGGGAGGTGGGGGTGAGCAGTTCTTC
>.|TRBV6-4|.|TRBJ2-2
CASSAISGNTGELFF
TGTGCCAGCAGTGCCATTTCAGGGAACACCGGGGAGCTGTTTTTT
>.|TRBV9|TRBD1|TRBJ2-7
CASSPTGVGTYEQYF
TGTGCCAGCAGCCCAACAGGGGTCGGGACCTACGAGCAGTACTTC
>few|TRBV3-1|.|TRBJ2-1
CASSPFLGGRSNEQFF
TGTGCCAGCAGCCCCTTTTTGGGGGGGCGTTCTAATGAGCAGTTCTTC
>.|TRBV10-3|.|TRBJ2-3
CAISESAVARNTQYF
TGTGCCATCAGTGAGTCCGCGGTGGCCCGGAATACGCAGTATTTT
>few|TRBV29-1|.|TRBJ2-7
CSVEKGLGEQYF
TGCAGCGTTGAAAAAGGGTTAGGCGAGCAGTACTTC
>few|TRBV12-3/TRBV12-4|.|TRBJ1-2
CASSLLRQDGYTF
TGTGCCAGCAGTTTACTTAGGCAAGATGGCTACACCTTC
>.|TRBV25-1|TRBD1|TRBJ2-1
CASSESGTGSYEQFF
TGTGCCAGCAGTGAATCCGGGACAGGGAGCTATGAGCAGTTCTTC
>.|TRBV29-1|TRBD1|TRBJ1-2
CSVYGQGNYGYTF
TGCAGCGTTTACGGACAGGGGAACTATGGCTACACCTTC
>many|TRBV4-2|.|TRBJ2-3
CASSQGAQGGEDTQYF
TGTGCCAGCAGCCAAGGGGCACAGGGGGGGGAAGATACGCAGTATTTT
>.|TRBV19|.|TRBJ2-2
CATRRTYMVGHTGELFF
TGTGCCACTCGAAGGACGTATATGGTGGGCCACACCGGGGAGCTGTTTTTT
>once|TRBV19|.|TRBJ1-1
CASSIGAGGDDGIF
TGTGCCAGTAGTATCGGGGCCGGGGGCGATGATGGTATCTTT
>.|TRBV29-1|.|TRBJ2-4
CSVAQRQVLDIQYF
TGCAGCGTTGCCCAGCGGCAGGTTCTCGACATTCAGTACTTC
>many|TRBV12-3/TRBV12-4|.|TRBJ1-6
CASSLGDPKLAPLHF
TGTGCCAGCAGTTTGGGGGACCCAAAACTCGCACCCCTCCACTTT
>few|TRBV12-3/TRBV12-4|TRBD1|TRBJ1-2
CASSPKQGFSGYTF
TGTGCCAGCAGTCCTAAACAGGGGTTCAGTGGCTACACCTTC
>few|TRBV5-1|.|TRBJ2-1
CASSGGGSYNEQFF
TGCGCCAGCAGCGGAGGGGGGTCCTACAATGAGCAGTTCTTC
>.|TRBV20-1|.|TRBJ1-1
CSASGRMNTEAFF
TGCAGTGCTAGCGGCAGGATGAACACTGAAGCTTTCTTT
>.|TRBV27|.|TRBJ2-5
CASSFQMQETQYF
TGTGCCAGCAGTTTTCAGATGCAAGAGACCCAGTACTTC
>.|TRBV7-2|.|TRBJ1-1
CASSPQGVGTEAFF
TGTGCCAGCAGCCCCCAGGGTGTAGGAACTGAAGCTTTCTTT
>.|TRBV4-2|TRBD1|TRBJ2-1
CASSQTGTGFNNEQFF
TGTGCCAGCAGCCAAACCGGGACAGGGTTCAACAATGAGCAGTTCTTC
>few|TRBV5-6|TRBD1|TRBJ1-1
CASSPGTGLKAFF
TGTGCCAGCAGCCCCGGGACAGGCTTGAAAGCTTTCTTT
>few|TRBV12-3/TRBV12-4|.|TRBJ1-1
CASSLQGRTEAFF
TGTGCCAGCAGTTTACAGGGAAGGACTGAAGCTTTCTTT